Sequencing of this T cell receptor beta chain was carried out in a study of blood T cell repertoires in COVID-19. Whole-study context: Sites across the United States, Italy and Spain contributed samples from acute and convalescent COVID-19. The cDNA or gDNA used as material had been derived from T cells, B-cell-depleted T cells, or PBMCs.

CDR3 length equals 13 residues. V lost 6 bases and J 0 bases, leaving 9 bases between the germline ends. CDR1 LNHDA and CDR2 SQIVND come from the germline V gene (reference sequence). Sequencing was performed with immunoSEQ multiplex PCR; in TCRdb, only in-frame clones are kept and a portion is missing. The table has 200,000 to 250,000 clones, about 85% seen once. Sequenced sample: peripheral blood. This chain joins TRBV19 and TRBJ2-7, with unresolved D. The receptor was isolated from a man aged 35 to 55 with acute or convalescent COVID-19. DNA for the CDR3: TGTGCCAGTAGAGAGGCAGACTCCTACGAGCAGTACTTC. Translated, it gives CASREADSYEQYF.